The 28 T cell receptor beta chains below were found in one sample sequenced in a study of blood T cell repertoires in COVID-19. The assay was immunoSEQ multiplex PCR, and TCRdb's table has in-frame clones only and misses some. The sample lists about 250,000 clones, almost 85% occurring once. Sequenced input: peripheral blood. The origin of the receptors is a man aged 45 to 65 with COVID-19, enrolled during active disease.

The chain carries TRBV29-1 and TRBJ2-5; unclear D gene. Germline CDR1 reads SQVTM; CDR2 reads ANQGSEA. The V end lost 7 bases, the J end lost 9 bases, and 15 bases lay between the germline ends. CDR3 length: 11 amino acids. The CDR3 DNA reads TGCAGCGGTTGGGCTGAACTGGCCCAGTACTTC. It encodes CSGWAELAQYF.

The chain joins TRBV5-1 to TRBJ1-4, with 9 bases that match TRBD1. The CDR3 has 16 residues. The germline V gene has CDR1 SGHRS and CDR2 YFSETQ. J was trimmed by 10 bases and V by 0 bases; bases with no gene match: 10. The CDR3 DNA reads TGCGCCAGCAGCTTGGGAGGCGGGACAGGGTCTTCAAAACTGTTTTTT. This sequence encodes CASSLGGGTGSSKLFF.

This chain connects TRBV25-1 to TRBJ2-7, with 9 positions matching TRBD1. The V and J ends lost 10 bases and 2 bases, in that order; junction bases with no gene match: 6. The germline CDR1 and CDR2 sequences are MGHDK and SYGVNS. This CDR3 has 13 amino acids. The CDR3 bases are TGTGCCACCCTACGACAGGGGGCCTACGAGCAGTACTTC. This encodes CATLRQGAYEQYF.

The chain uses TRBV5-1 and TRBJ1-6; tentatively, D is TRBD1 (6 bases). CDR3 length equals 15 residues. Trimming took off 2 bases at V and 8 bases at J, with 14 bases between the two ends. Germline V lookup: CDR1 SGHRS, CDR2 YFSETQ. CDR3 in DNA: TGCGCCAGCAGCTTCTCGGGACAAGAGGATTCACCCCTCCACTTT. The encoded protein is CASSFSGQEDSPLHF.

CDR3 sequence (DNA): TGTGCCAGCAGCTCGGGACAGAACCAAGAGACCCAGTACTTC. It encodes CASSSGQNQETQYF. This chain joins TRBV5-4 and TRBJ2-5; 7 nucleotides align to TRBD1. The CDR3 extends over 14 amino acids. Germline V gene sequence: CDR1 SGHNT, CDR2 YYREEE (reference sequence). V dropped 3 bases and J dropped 0; count of bases not matched to a gene: 2.

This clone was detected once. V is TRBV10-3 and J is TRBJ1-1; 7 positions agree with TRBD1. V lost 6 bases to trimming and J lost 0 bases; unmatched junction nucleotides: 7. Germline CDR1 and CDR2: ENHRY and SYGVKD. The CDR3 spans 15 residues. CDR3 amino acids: CAIREGATMNTEAFF. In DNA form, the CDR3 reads TGTGCCATCAGGGAGGGGGCGACAATGAACACTGAAGCTTTCTTT.

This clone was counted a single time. The CDR3 nucleotides are TGCGCCAGCAGCCCGTTAGGGGGAGGGGGAACTAACTATGGCTACACCTTC. Protein: CASSPLGGGGTNYGYTF. The V and J genes are TRBV4-1 and TRBJ1-2; D may be TRBD1 (6 bases). Germline lookup yields CDR1 MGHRA and CDR2 YSYEKL. V lost 4 bases to trimming and J lost 0 bases, with 18 bases between them. The CDR3 is 17 residues long.

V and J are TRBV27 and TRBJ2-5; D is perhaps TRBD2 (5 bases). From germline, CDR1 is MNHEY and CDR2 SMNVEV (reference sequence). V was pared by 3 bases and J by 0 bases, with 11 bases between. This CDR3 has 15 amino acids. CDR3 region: CASSLTLAHQETQYF. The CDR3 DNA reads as TGTGCCAGCAGTTTGACCCTAGCCCACCAAGAGACCCAGTACTTC.

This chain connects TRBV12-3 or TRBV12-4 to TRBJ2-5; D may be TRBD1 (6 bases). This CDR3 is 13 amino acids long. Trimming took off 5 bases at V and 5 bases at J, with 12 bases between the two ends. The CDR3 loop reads CASSPTGPETQYF. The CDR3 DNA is TGTGCCAGCAGTCCCACAGGGCCCGAGACCCAGTACTTC.

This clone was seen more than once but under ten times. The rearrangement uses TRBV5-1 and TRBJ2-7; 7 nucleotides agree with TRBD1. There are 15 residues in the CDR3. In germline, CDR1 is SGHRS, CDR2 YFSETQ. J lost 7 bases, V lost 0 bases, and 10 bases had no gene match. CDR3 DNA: TGCGCCAGCAGCTTGGTGGCAGGGGGTATGGGAGAGCAGTACTTC. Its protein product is CASSLVAGGMGEQYF.

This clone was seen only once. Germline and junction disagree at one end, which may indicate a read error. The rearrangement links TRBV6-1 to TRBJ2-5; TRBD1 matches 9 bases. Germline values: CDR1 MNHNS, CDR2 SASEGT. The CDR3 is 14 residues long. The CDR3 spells CASREAGQGETQYF. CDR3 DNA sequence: TGTGCCAGCAGAGAAGCCGGACAGGGGGAGACCCAGTACTTC.

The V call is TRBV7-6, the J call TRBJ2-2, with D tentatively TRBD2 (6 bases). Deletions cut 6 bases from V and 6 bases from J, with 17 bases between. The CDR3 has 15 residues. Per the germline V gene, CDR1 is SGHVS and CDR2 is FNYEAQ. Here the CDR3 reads CASSSSLSGPGELFF. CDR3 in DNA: TGTGCCAGCAGTTCGTCCCTTAGCGGCCCCGGGGAGCTGTTTTTT.

The CDR3 reads CASSDIRLGADTQYF. In DNA form, the CDR3 reads TGTGCCAGCAGTGACATTCGATTGGGAGCAGATACGCAGTATTTT. V is TRBV6-1 and J is TRBJ2-3; D possibly corresponds to TRBD2 (5 bases). V gave up 3 bases and J gave up 4 bases, with 14 bases separating them. This CDR3 region has 15 residues. Germline V gene lookup returns CDR1 MNHNS and CDR2 SASEGT.

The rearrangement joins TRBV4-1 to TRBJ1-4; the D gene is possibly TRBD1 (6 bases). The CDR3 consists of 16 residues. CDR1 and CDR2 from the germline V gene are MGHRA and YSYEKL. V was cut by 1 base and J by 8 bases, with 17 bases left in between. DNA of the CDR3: TGCGCCAGCAGCCAAGGATACGGGACATTCGGGGAAAAACTGTTTTTT. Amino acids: CASSQGYGTFGEKLFF.

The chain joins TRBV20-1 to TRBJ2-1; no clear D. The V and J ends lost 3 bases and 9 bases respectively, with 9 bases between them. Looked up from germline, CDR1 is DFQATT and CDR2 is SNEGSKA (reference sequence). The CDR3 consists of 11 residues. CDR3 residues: CSASYRGEQFF. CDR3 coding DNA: TGCAGTGCTAGCTACCGAGGTGAGCAGTTCTTC.

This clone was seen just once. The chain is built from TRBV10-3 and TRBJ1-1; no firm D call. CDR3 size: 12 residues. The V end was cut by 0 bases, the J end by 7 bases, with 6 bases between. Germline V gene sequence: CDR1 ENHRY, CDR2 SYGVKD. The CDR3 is CAISESGGEAFF. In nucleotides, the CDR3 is TGTGCCATCAGTGAGTCGGGAGGTGAAGCTTTCTTT.

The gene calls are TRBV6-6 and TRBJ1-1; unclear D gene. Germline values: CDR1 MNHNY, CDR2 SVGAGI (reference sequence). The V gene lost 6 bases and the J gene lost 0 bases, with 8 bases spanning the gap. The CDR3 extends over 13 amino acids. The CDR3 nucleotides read TGTGCCAGCAGCCCAGTTATGAACACTGAAGCTTTCTTT. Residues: CASSPVMNTEAFF.

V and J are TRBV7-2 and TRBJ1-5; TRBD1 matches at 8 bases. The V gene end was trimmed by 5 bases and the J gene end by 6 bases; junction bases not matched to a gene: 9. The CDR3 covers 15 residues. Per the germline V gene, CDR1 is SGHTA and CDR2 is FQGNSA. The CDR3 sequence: CASSTRTGIGQPQHF. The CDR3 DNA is TGTGCCAGCAGCACAAGGACAGGGATTGGTCAGCCCCAGCATTTT.

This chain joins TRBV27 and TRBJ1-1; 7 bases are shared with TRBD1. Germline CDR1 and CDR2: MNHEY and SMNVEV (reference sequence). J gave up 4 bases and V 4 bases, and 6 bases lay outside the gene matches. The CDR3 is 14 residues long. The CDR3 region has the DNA TGTGCCAGCAGTTATGAGGGGGCTCGCACTGAAGCTTTCTTT. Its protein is CASSYEGARTEAFF.

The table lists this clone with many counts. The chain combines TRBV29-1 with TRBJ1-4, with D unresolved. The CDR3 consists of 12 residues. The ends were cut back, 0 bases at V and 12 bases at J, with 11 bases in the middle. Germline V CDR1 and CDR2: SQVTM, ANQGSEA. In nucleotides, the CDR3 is TGCAGCGTTGAAGACTATGGGAGGGAACTGTTTTTT. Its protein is CSVEDYGRELFF.

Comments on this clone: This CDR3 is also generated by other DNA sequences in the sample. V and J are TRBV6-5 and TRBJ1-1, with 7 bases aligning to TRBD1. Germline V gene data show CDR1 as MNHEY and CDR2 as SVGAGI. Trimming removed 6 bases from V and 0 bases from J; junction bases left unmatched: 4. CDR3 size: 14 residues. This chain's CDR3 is CASSLGQLNTEAFF. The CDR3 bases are TGTGCCAGCAGCTTGGGACAGCTGAACACTGAAGCTTTCTTT.

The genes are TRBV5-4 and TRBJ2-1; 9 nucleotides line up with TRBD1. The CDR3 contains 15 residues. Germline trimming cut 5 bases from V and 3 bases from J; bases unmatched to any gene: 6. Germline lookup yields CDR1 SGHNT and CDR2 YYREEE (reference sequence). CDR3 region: CASRKDRGGYNEQFF. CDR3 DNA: TGTGCCAGCAGAAAGGACAGGGGCGGCTACAATGAGCAGTTCTTC. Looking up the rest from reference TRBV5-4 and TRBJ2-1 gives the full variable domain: ETGVTQSPTHLIKTRGQQVTLRCSSQSGHNTVSWYQQALGQGPQFIFQYYREEENGRGNFPPRFSGLQFPNYSSELNVNALELDDSALYLCASRKDRGGYNEQFFGPGTRLTVL.

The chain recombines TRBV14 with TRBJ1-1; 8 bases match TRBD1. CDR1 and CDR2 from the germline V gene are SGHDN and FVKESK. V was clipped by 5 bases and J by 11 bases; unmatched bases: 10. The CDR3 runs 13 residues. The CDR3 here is CASSVRQGMNAFF. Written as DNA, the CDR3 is TGTGCCAGCAGCGTCCGACAGGGGATGAATGCTTTCTTT.

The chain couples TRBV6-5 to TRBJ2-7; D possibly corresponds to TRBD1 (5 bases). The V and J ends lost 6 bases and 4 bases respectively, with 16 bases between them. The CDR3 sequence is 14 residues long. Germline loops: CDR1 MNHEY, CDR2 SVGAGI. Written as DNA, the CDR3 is TGTGCCAGCAGAGGAGTCCAGGGCGTATACGAGCAGTACTTC. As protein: CASRGVQGVYEQYF.

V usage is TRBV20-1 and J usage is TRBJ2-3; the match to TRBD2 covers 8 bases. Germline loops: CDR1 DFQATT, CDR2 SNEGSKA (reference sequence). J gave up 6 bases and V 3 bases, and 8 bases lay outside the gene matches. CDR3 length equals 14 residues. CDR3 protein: CSASGGGPADTQYF. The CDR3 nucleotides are TGCAGTGCTAGTGGCGGGGGGCCTGCCGATACGCAGTATTTT.

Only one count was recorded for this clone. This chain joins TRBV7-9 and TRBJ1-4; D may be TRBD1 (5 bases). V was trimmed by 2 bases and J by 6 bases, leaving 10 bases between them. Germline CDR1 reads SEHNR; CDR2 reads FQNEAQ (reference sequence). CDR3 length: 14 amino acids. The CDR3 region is CASSLRGGDEKLFF. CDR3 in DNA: TGTGCCAGCAGCTTAAGGGGAGGGGATGAAAAACTGTTTTTT.

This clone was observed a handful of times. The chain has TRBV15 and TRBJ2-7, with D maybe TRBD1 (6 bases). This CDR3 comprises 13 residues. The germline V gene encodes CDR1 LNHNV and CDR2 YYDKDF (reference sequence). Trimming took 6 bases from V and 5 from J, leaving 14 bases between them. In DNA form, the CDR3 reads TGTGCCACCAGTTTCGACAGGTCCCACGAGCAGTACTTC. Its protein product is CATSFDRSHEQYF.

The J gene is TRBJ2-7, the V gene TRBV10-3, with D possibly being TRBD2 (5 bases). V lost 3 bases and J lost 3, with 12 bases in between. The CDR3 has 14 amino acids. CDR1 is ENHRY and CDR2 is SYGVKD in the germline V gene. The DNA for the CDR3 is TGTGCCATCAGTGATTCACTAGACCACTACGAGCAGTACTTC. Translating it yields CAISDSLDHYEQYF.